What follows describes a single T cell receptor beta chain. CDR3 length: 14 amino acids. Trimming took 8 bases from V and 5 from J, leaving 16 bases between them. Germline CDR1 is MNHEY and CDR2 is SMNVEV (reference sequence). Through a sample-barcoded 5' primer and a J-beta primer mix, a second PCR was run for roughly 6 to 12 cycles. TCRdb recomputed calls from the 5' RACE reads with MiXCR, one row per CDR3 protein. The repertoire has over 950,000 distinct CDR3 sequences, roughly half of them found once; the top ten carry around 21%. This specimen belongs to a study of blood T cells in healthy people across ages. The overall study: Capture via template switching afforded approximately one barcoded beta molecule per two T cells.

What was sequenced was blood. V is TRBV27 and J is TRBJ1-5; weak D call: TRBD1 (6 bases). The receptor comes from a woman in her fifties or sixties in good health. This CDR3 is CASGMGNRDQPQHF. The CDR3 coding sequence is TGTGCCAGCGGAATGGGGAACAGGGATCAGCCCCAGCATTTT.